This passage covers 21 T cell receptor beta chains from one sample sequenced in a study of blood T cells in healthy people across ages. Primed by a sample-barcoded 5' primer and a J-beta primer mix, a second PCR proceeded for about 7 to 11 cycles. One entry per CDR3 protein, called by TCRdb with MiXCR from the 5' RACE reads. Here the sample spans about 1.8 million distinct CDR3 sequences, around 50% being singletons. The specimen sequenced was blood. These receptors were collected from a woman between 40 and 55 years old in good health.

This clonotype appeared many times. This chain uses TRBV5-1 with TRBJ2-3; the D gene is possibly TRBD2 (5 bases). Trimming left V 0 bases short and J 2 bases short, with 7 bases between. Germline loops: CDR1 SGHRS, CDR2 YFSETQ. CDR3 length equals 14 residues. CDR3 amino acids: CASSLDLATDTQYF. CDR3 DNA: TGCGCCAGCAGCTTGGATCTAGCCACAGATACGCAGTATTTT.

The chain uses TRBV11-3 and TRBJ2-7, with D uncertain. TRBJ2-5 explains the end of the DNA better; the J call may be wrong. CDR3 length: 15 residues. Germline V gives CDR1 SGHNT, CDR2 YENEEA. The DNA of the CDR3 is TGTGCCAGCAGCCGAACGGCAGGCTGGGTAGAGACCCAGTACTTC. Translation: CASSRTAGWVETQYF.

The chain has TRBV23-1 and TRBJ2-1; weak D call: TRBD2 (7 bases). TRBV23-1 is given ORF status, its function remaining uncertain. The CDR3 covers 16 residues. V was clipped by 10 bases and J by 4 bases, with 23 bases between them. The CDR3 nucleotides are TGCGCCACCAAAGGGGGGGGGCCATACGTTTACAATGAGCAGTTCTTC. Amino acid sequence: CATKGGGPYVYNEQFF.

The gene calls are TRBV7-8 and TRBJ2-7; 7 bases match TRBD2. The better agreement between TRBJ2-4 and the DNA end casts doubt on the J call. The CDR3 has 15 residues. The V gene's germline CDR1 is SGHVS and CDR2 FQNEAQ. In DNA, the CDR3 is TGTGCCAGCAGCCTTTCACCGGGCGGGAGAAACATTCAGTACTTC. Translated: CASSLSPGGRNIQYF.

The chain carries TRBV20-1 and TRBJ1-4, with D perhaps matching TRBD1 (6 bases). Germline loops: CDR1 DFQATT, CDR2 SNEGSKA (reference sequence). V was pared by 1 base and J by 5 bases, with 11 bases between. CDR3 length: 14 residues. CDR3 nucleotides: TGCAGTGCTAGAGGACTGGGGGCAAATGAAAAACTGTTTTTT. It specifies CSARGLGANEKLFF.

Only a few counts were recorded for this clonotype. The V call is TRBV7-2, the J call TRBJ2-1; 8 bases match TRBD2. This CDR3 has 15 amino acids. V shed 7 bases and J 5 bases; nucleotides not matched to a gene: 10. Looked up from germline, CDR1 is SGHTA and CDR2 is FQGNSA. CDR3 sequence: CASKVTGRGDNEQFF. In DNA form, the CDR3 reads TGTGCCAGCAAGGTCACCGGGCGGGGGGACAATGAGCAGTTCTTC.

V is TRBV20-1 and J is TRBJ1-1, with D maybe TRBD1 (5 bases). Trimming pared 2 bases from V and 7 bases from J, leaving 14 bases between. This CDR3 spans 13 amino acids. Looked up from germline, CDR1 is DFQATT and CDR2 is SNEGSKA (reference sequence). The CDR3 region is CSARKRGTGEAFF. CDR3 in DNA: TGCAGTGCTAGAAAGAGGGGAACGGGTGAAGCTTTCTTT.

The chain recombines TRBV28 with TRBJ2-1; 8 bases align to TRBD2. This CDR3 comprises 14 residues. Germline trimming cut 10 bases from V and 3 bases from J; bases unmatched to any gene: 8. Per the germline V gene, CDR1 is MDHEN and CDR2 is SYDVKM. The CDR3 DNA follows: TGTGCCATCGGGGGGGCGGGTTTCTACAATGAGCAGTTCTTC. It specifies CAIGGAGFYNEQFF.

The V call is TRBV6-2 or TRBV6-3, the J call TRBJ2-1; 7 positions agree with TRBD1. Looked up from germline, CDR1 is MNHEY and CDR2 is SVGEGT. The CDR3 loop spans 14 amino acids. V was clipped by 9 bases and J by 8 bases; unmatched bases: 13. The CDR3 DNA sequence: TGTGCCAGTAGAGAGACAGGGAAGGGGTATGAGCAGTTCTTC. Translated: CASRETGKGYEQFF.

The chain uses TRBV4-3 and TRBJ2-1; D is unclear. The V end lost 4 bases, the J end lost 9 bases, and 13 bases lay between the germline ends. The CDR3 consists of 13 residues. Germline V gene lookup returns CDR1 LGHNA and CDR2 YSLEER. DNA of the CDR3: TGCGCCAGCAGCCCCGAGATGGAAAGTGAGCAGTTCTTC. Protein sequence: CASSPEMESEQFF.

V and J are TRBV14 and TRBJ2-4; tentatively, D is TRBD1 or TRBD2 (5 bases each). The CDR3 sequence is 17 residues long. Germline CDR1 reads SGHDN; CDR2 reads FVKESK. With 1 base removed from V and 0 bases from J, the gap between germline ends came to 13 bases. Here the CDR3 reads CASSQAPRGVAKNIQYF. The CDR3 nucleotides read TGTGCCAGCAGCCAAGCTCCCCGAGGGGTAGCCAAAAACATTCAGTACTTC.

The rearrangement joins TRBV4-3 to TRBJ2-7; D is possibly TRBD2 (6 bases). Trimming removed 0 bases at V and 2 bases at J, with 14 bases between. CDR1 is LGHNA, CDR2 YSLEER, per germline. The CDR3 loop spans 16 amino acids. The CDR3 region has the DNA TGCGCCAGCAGCCAAGATGTCGGGGGTAGGACCTACGAGCAGTACTTC. Translation gives CASSQDVGGRTYEQYF.

The rearrangement links TRBV21-1 to TRBJ2-7; the table calls TRBD2, which could not be checked here. TRBV21-1 is assigned pseudogene status. The CDR3 is 19 amino acids. Here the CDR3 DNA reads TGTGCCAGCAGCATTGGACTAGCGGGGGGCCCCTCCTCTCCTAACGAGCAGTACTTC. Its protein is CASSIGLAGGPSSPNEQYF.

The chain joins TRBV27 to TRBJ1-1; maybe TRBD1 (5 bases). Germline V lookup: CDR1 MNHEY, CDR2 SMNVEV (reference sequence). V lost 10 bases, J lost 2 bases, and 17 bases lay in between. The CDR3 runs 14 residues. The CDR3 bases are TGTGCCACTCGTTCGGGGGGAACCAACACTGAAGCTTTCTTT. It encodes CATRSGGTNTEAFF.

This clonotype was observed a handful of times. Written as DNA, the CDR3 is TGCGCCAGCAGTTTAGGGGGGAGAGCCACTGAAGCTTTCTTT. Protein: CASSLGGRATEAFF. The chain recombines TRBV4-3 with TRBJ1-1; weak D call: TRBD1 (6 bases). CDR1 and CDR2 (germline): LGHNA, YSLEER. The CDR3 runs to 14 residues. Trimming cost V 6 bases and J 4 bases, with 15 bases left between them.

This clonotype has just a few counts. The chain employs TRBV20-1 and TRBJ2-3, with a tentative D call TRBD2 (5 bases). This CDR3 spans 18 amino acids. The germline CDR1 and CDR2 sequences are DFQATT and SNEGSKA (reference sequence). The V end was cut by 0 bases, the J end by 1 base, with 20 bases between. The CDR3 spells CSARDLYLRAIRTDTQYF. CDR3 bases: TGCAGTGCTAGAGATCTATATTTGCGGGCGATCCGCACAGATACGCAGTATTTT.

This clonotype was found a few times. The chain joins TRBV20-1 to TRBJ2-6; TRBD1 matches 9 bases. With 5 bases clipped from V and 4 bases from J, the junction kept 12 bases outside the gene matches. This CDR3 contains 17 residues. Germline CDR1 reads DFQATT; CDR2 reads SNEGSKA (reference sequence). CDR3 DNA sequence: TGCAGTGCTGACCCCGGGACAGGGCAAGCCGGGGCCAACGTCCTGACTTTC. Translated: CSADPGTGQAGANVLTF.

The J gene is TRBJ2-3, the V gene TRBV10-1; D remains ambiguous. This CDR3 has 13 amino acids. The germline CDR1 and CDR2 sequences are WNHNN and SYGVQD (reference sequence). Trimming pared 0 bases from V and 5 bases from J, leaving 6 bases between. The DNA for the CDR3 is TGCGCCAGCAGTGAGTCTAGGATAGATACGCAGTATTTT. Translating it yields CASSESRIDTQYF.

DNA for the CDR3: TGTGCCAGCATCGAAGGACTTTCTTCGAATGAGCAGTTCTTC. It encodes CASIEGLSSNEQFF. This sequence joins TRBV7-9 and TRBJ2-1; perhaps TRBD2 as D (5 bases). This CDR3 region has 14 residues. Trimming left V 7 bases short and J 7 bases short, with 17 bases between. The germline gives CDR1 SEHNR, CDR2 FQNEAQ (reference sequence).

This clonotype has just a few counts. This chain joins TRBV20-1 and TRBJ1-2; 9 bases match TRBD1. CDR1 is DFQATT, CDR2 SNEGSKA, per germline (reference sequence). The V gene end was trimmed by 6 bases and the J gene end by 7 bases; junction bases not matched to a gene: 15. This CDR3 region has 15 residues. CDR3: CSASAGTGTRVGYTF. In DNA form, the CDR3 reads TGCAGTGCCTCGGCCGGGACAGGGACGAGAGTTGGCTACACCTTC.

The V call is TRBV6-2 or TRBV6-3, the J call TRBJ2-1, with TRBD2 identical over 14 bases. V shed 6 bases, J shed 5 bases, and the junction held 6 bases outside the gene matches. CDR1 and CDR2 (germline): MNHEY, SVGEGT. The CDR3 contains 16 residues. CDR3 DNA sequence: TGTGCCAGCAGGCCGACTAGCGGGGGGGCCAACAATGAGCAGTTCTTC. As protein: CASRPTSGGANNEQFF.